This T cell receptor (beta chain) was profiled in a study of blood T cell repertoires in COVID-19. Study-level background: From the United States, Italy and Spain came samples of acute and convalescent COVID-19. T cells, B-cell-depleted T cells, or PBMCs supplied cDNA or gDNA.

Per germline, CDR1 MDHEN and CDR2 SYDVKM. CDR3 length equals 18 residues. The germline V and J ends were trimmed by 5 bases and 0 bases, with 17 bases remaining between them. Authors' data handling: Using reference gene primer amplification, nucleated cell counts were estimated. Assay: immunoSEQ multiplex PCR; the TCRdb copy retains only in-frame clones and omits some. V, J and clone size are taken as reported in that table, and D and trimming were inferred from the DNA itself. The sample holds approximately 150,000 clones, more than 65% seen once. The chain combines TRBV28 with TRBJ2-6, with D possibly being TRBD1 (6 bases). The receptor's source is a man between 65 and 85 years old with active or convalescent COVID-19. The sequenced sample was peripheral blood. The CDR3 bases are TGTGCCAGCAGTGGTAACAGGGATACCAGCTCTGGGGCCAACGTCCTGACTTTC. Its translation: CASSGNRDTSSGANVLTF.